The rows below give T cell receptor beta chains drawn from one sample of a study of T cell changes during pregnancy in multiple sclerosis. Clones were sequenced by immunoSEQ multiplex PCR, and TCRdb holds only the in-frame ones, with some missing. The sample shows 70,000 to 95,000 clones, almost 95% of them seen only once. Here the sequenced sample was peripheral blood, taken in the third trimester of pregnancy. The receptors were sampled from a female donor with multiple sclerosis, enrolled in a pregnancy study. The CDR3 runs from the conserved cysteine through the conserved F or W. A D gene is named only where the DNA matches it firmly. The listing skips clone size in some rows; elsewhere it reads once, few, many or a size class.

CDR3nt	CDR3aa	d_gene	abundance	j_gene	v_gene
TGTGCCAGCAGCCGCCAGGGAATCTATGGCTACACCTTC	CASSRQGIYGYTF	-	-	TRBJ1-2	TRBV7-9
TGTGCCAGCAGTTACGCGGGGGGGGACTACGAGCAGTACTTC	CASSYAGGDYEQYF	TRBD2	-	TRBJ2-7	TRBV6-5
TGTGCCAGCAGTGATGGCCAATTCTACGAGCAGTACTTC	CASSDGQFYEQYF	-	-	TRBJ2-7	TRBV2
TGTGCCACCAGCAGACCACGGCGGGGTGGGGAGACCCAGTACTTC	CATSRPRRGGETQYF	-	few	TRBJ2-5	TRBV15
TGTGCCAGCAGCTTGGAGGTAGGGCCCGGAGAAAAACTGTTTTTT	CASSLEVGPGEKLFF	-	once	TRBJ1-4	TRBV11-2
TGTGCCAGCAGTCAGAGGGGAGGACAGCCCCAGCATTTT	CASSQRGGQPQHF	-	few	TRBJ1-5	TRBV7-2
TGTGCCAGCAGCCTCAGGGGTGGGGAGCAGTACTTC	CASSLRGGEQYF	-	-	TRBJ2-7	TRBV28
TGTGCCAGCAGTTATGGCGGGTACAATGAGCAGTTCTTC	CASSYGGYNEQFF	-	once	TRBJ2-1	TRBV6-5
TGTGCCAGCAGCGTAGGGACAGCGGACAATGAGCAGTTCTTC	CASSVGTADNEQFF	-	-	TRBJ2-1	TRBV9
TGTGCCAGCAGTTTGCGACTGGAGGCGTCAGATACGCAGTATTTT	CASSLRLEASDTQYF	-	-	TRBJ2-3	TRBV2
TGTGCCAGCAGTGAAGGGCGGAGAAAACTGTTTTTT	CASSEGRRKLFF	-	-	TRBJ1-4	TRBV6-1
TGTGCCAGCAGACCCAGCGGGAGCGGGGGGGATACGCAGTATTTT	CASRPSGSGGDTQYF	TRBD2	-	TRBJ2-3	TRBV2
TGTGCCAGCAGCTTGGAGGGGCTAGGCAAAAACATTCAGTACTTC	CASSLEGLGKNIQYF	-	-	TRBJ2-4	TRBV5-6
TGTGCCAGCAGCTTCCTCGGGTCCGGAGGGCCCTCGAAGCAGTACTTC	CASSFLGSGGPSKQYF	-	-	TRBJ2-7	TRBV28
TGTGCCAGTAGGGCGGGGGGTTACACTGAAGCTTTCTTT	CASRAGGYTEAFF	-	-	TRBJ1-1	TRBV19
TGTGCCAGCAAACTACAGGGGTCGGGGCAGCCCCAGCATTTT	CASKLQGSGQPQHF	TRBD1	-	TRBJ1-5	TRBV27
TGTGCCAGCAGCTCAAGAACAGGGCCTGGAAACACCATATATTTT	CASSSRTGPGNTIYF	-	-	TRBJ1-3	TRBV7-6
TGTGCCAGCAGACAAAACAACAGTCCGAATGAAAAACTGTTTTTT	CASRQNNSPNEKLFF	-	-	TRBJ1-4	TRBV2
TGCAGTGCTTTGCGCCGTGAGCAGTTCTTC	CSALRREQFF	-	-	TRBJ2-1	TRBV20-1
TGCGCCAGCAGCACTCGCGCGACAACTAATGAAAAACTGTTTTTT	CASSTRATTNEKLFF	-	-	TRBJ1-4	TRBV4-1
TGTGCCAGCAGCCGGACTAGCGACTACGAGCAGTACTTC	CASSRTSDYEQYF	TRBD2	once	TRBJ2-7	TRBV11-2
TGTGCCAGCAGCGTAGACCTAGCGGGAAGCTACAATGAGCAGTTCTTC	CASSVDLAGSYNEQFF	TRBD2	-	TRBJ2-1	TRBV9
TGTGCCAGCAGCATTGGACTAGCGGGAGGGCGGGAGACCCAGTACTTC	CASSIGLAGGRETQYF	TRBD2	-	TRBJ2-5	TRBV9
TGTGCCAGCAGTTCCGCGGGGGGGTATCAGCCCCAGCATTTT	CASSSAGGYQPQHF	-	-	TRBJ1-5	TRBV25-1
TGTGCCATCGCTTATTCCGGGACTAGCGGGTTGTACAATGAGCAGTTCTTC	CAIAYSGTSGLYNEQFF	TRBD2	-	TRBJ2-1	TRBV10-3
TGTGCCAGCAGCCAGCGGGAGGGATGGGAGACCCAGTACTTC	CASSQREGWETQYF	TRBD2	once	TRBJ2-5	TRBV9
TGTGCCAGTAGTATATTACAGGGCCAAGCCGGGGAGCTGTTTTTT	CASSILQGQAGELFF	-	-	TRBJ2-2	TRBV19
TGTGCCAGCAGTTACTCGACAGGGAACACTGAAGCTTTCTTT	CASSYSTGNTEAFF	-	-	TRBJ1-1	TRBV6-5
TGTGCCAGCAGCCGACAGGGGAATCAGCCCCAGCATTTT	CASSRQGNQPQHF	TRBD1	-	TRBJ1-5	TRBV28
TGTGCCACCAGCAGAGTGGGCCAAGCAGATACGCAGTATTTT	CATSRVGQADTQYF	-	-	TRBJ2-3	TRBV15
TGTGCCAGCAGTTTAATCGGCCAGGGGGAGTTGGCTTTCTTT	CASSLIGQGELAFF	TRBD1	-	TRBJ1-1	TRBV27
TGTGCCAGCAGTTTTGGGACAGGGCACACCGGGGAGCTGTTTTTT	CASSFGTGHTGELFF	TRBD1	-	TRBJ2-2	TRBV28
TGCAGCGTTATTGGCCCGGGACTAGCGGGAGATGGGTCCACAGATACGCAGTATTTT	CSVIGPGLAGDGSTDTQYF	TRBD2	-	TRBJ2-3	TRBV29-1
TGTGCCAGCAGCCCATCGATCGGGGGAGTATTAGATACGCAGTATTTT	CASSPSIGGVLDTQYF	-	-	TRBJ2-3	TRBV9
TGTGCCAGCATCGAATCCTCGGCGGGGCCAGGTACGCAGTATTTT	CASIESSAGPGTQYF	-	-	TRBJ2-3	TRBV7-9